This TCR beta chain originates from a study of T cell repertoires in cytomegalovirus infection. Study-wide findings and caveats: The ex vivo response was dominated by HLA-C-restricted CMV-specific TCR beta clonotypes.

Trimming cost V 1 base and J 5 bases, with 14 bases left between them. From germline, CDR1 is SGHDN and CDR2 FVKESK. The CDR3 has 15 amino acids. This clonotype was counted ten times or more. Its antigen is still unknown. MiXCR was run by TCRdb on the reads, yielding one entry per CDR3 protein. The repertoire includes about 230,000 distinct CDR3 sequences, over 20% of them detected once, and approximately 18% sits in the top ten. The sequence was collected from a human donor in good health (CMV status not recorded). Some clones in this sample may be carry-over from other donors' samples. Sequences were obtained from CD8+ T cells from PBMCs. J is TRBJ1-1 and V is TRBV14; tentatively, D is TRBD1 (5 bases). This CDR3 is CASSQGAGLATEAFF. The CDR3 nucleotides are TGTGCCAGCAGCCAAGGGGCAGGGCTGGCGACTGAAGCTTTCTTT.